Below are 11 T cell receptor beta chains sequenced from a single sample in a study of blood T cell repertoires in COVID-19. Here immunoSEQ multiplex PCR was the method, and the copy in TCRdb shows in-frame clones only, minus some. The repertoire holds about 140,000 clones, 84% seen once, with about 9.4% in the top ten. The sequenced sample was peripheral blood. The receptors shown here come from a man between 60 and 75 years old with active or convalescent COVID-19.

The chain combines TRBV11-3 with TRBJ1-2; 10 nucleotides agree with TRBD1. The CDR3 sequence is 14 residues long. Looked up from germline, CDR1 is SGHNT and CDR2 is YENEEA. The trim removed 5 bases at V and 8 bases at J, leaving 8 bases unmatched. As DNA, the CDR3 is TGTGCCAGCAGCCAATTGACAGGGGGCGAAGGCTACACCTTC. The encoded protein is CASSQLTGGEGYTF. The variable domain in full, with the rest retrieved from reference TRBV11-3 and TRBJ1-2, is EAGVVQSPRYKIIEKKQPVAFWCNPISGHNTLYWYLQNLGQGPELLIRYENEEAVDDSQLPKDRFSAERLKGVDSTLKIQPAELGDSAVYLCASSQLTGGEGYTFGSGTRLTVV.

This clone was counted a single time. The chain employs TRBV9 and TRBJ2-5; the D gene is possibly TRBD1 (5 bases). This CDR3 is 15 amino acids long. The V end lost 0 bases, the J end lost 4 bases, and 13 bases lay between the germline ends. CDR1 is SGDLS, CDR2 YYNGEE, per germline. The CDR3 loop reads CASSVGGGVGETQYF. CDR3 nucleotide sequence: TGTGCCAGCAGCGTAGGGGGCGGAGTTGGAGAGACCCAGTACTTC.

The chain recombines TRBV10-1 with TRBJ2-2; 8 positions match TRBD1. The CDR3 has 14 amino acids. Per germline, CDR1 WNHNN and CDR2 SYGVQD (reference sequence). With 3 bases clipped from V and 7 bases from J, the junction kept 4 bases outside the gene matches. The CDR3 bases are TGCGCCAGCAGTGACAGGGGGCATAGCGGGGAGCTGTTTTTT. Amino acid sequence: CASSDRGHSGELFF.

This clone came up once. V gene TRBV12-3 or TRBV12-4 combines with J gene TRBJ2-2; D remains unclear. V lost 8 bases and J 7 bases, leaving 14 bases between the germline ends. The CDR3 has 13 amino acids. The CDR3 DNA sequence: TGTGCCAGCGAGTCCCGGTTGAGCGGGGAGCTGTTTTTT. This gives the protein CASESRLSGELFF.

The CDR3 sequence: CASSPATGGSDTQYF. CDR3 in DNA: TGTGCCAGCAGCCCGGCGACTGGTGGCTCAGATACGCAGTATTTT. The chain recombines TRBV5-4 with TRBJ2-3; D unclear. Germline CDR1 is SGHNT and CDR2 is YYREEE (reference sequence). V lost 4 bases to trimming and J lost 4 bases, with 16 bases between them. This CDR3 is 15 amino acids long.

The CDR3 loop reads CASSISPLGSGQTQYF. The CDR3 coding sequence is TGTGCCAGTAGTATATCCCCACTAGGCTCCGGACAGACCCAGTACTTC. This chain links TRBV19 with TRBJ2-5; D perhaps matches TRBD2 (5 bases). From germline, CDR1 is LNHDA and CDR2 SQIVND (reference sequence). With 2 bases removed from V and 6 bases from J, the gap between germline ends came to 19 bases. CDR3 length equals 16 residues.

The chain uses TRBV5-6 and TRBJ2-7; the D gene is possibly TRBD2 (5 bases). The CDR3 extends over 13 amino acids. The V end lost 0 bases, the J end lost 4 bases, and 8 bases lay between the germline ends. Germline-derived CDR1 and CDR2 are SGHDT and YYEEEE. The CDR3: CASSLAGVYEQYF. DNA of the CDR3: TGTGCCAGCAGCTTGGCCGGGGTTTACGAGCAGTACTTC.

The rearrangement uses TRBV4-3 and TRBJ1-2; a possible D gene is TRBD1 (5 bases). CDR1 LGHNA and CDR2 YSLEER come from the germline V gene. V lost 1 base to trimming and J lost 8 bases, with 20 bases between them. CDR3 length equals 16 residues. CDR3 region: CASSQAVRDSYGGYTF. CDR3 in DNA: TGCGCCAGCAGCCAAGCGGTTCGGGACTCATACGGGGGCTACACCTTC.

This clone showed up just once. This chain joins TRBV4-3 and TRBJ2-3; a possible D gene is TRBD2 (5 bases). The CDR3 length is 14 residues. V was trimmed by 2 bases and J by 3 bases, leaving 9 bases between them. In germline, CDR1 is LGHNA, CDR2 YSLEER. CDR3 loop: CASSQSGGTDTQYF. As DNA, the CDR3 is TGCGCCAGCAGCCAAAGCGGAGGAACAGATACGCAGTATTTT.

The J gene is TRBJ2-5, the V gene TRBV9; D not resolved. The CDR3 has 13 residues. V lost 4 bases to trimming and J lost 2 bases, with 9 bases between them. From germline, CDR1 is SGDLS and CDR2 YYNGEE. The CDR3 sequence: CASSPHGQETQYF. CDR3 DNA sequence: TGTGCCAGCAGCCCCCACGGTCAAGAGACCCAGTACTTC.

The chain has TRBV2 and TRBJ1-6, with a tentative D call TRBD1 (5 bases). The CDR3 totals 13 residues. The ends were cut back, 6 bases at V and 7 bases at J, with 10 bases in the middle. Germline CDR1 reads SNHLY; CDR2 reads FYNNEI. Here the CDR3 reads CASRGQPNSPLHF. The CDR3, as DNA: TGTGCCAGCAGGGGGCAGCCGAATTCACCCCTCCACTTT.